Listed below are T cell receptor beta chains from one sample, sequenced in a study of tumor T cells in aggressive B-cell lymphoma. Data came from immunoSEQ multiplex PCR; TCRdb stores just in-frame clones and leaves some out. The sample has 3,100 or so clones, 85% to 95% seen once; the top ten hold about 7.2%. The sequenced material came from tumor tissue. These receptors were obtained from an adult with diffuse large B cell lymphoma. CDR3s include the opening cysteine and the closing phenylalanine or tryptophan. A D gene is named only where the DNA matches it firmly. Clone sizes are given selectively: once, few, many, or a class where the clone is expanded.

d_call cdr3_length j_call clone_size v_call cdr3_nt cdr3_aa
NA 13 TRBJ2-5 NA TRBV7-6 TGTGCCAGCAGCTGGACAGACCAAGAGACCCAGTACTTC CASSWTDQETQYF
NA 13 TRBJ2-5 NA TRBV28 TGTGCCAGCAGTTTATCAGAACGGGGGACCCAGTACTTC CASSLSERGTQYF
TRBD1 17 TRBJ1-2 NA TRBV5-1 TGCGCCAGCAGCTTGTTACCTTACAGGGGCGAGGAGTATGGCTACACCTTC CASSLLPYRGEEYGYTF
NA 14 TRBJ1-2 NA TRBV18 TGTGCCAGCTCACCGGCGAACAGGAACTATGGCTACACCTTC CASSPANRNYGYTF
TRBD2 20 TRBJ2-3 NA TRBV27 TGTGCCCGCCGAATAAAAACCCCCCCGACTAGCGGGCCTAGCACAGATACGCAGTATTTT CARRIKTPPTSGPSTDTQYF
TRBD1 12 TRBJ1-5 NA TRBV2 TGTGCCAGCGGGACAGTCAATCAGCCCCAGCATTTT CASGTVNQPQHF
TRBD2 12 TRBJ2-1 NA TRBV5-4 TGTGCCAGCAGCTTGGGGGGACTAGAGCAGTTCTTC CASSLGGLEQFF
NA 11 TRBJ1-2 NA TRBV6-6 TGTGCCATCCTACTCGGGGGAGGCTACACCTTC CAILLGGGYTF
TRBD1 15 TRBJ2-2 NA TRBV5-1 TGCGCCAGCAGCCCGACAGGGGCTAACACCGGGAAGCTGTTTTTT CASSPTGANTGKLFF
TRBD2 13 TRBJ2-1 NA TRBV7-3 TGTGCCAGCAGCGGCGGGGGGCCCAATGAGCAGTTCTTC CASSGGGPNEQFF
NA 12 TRBJ2-1 NA TRBV7-6 TGTGCCAGCAGCTTAGGGCTCAATGGGCAGTTCTTC CASSLGLNGQFF
NA 15 TRBJ1-2 NA TRBV6-1 TGTGCCAGCACACGCCACCGCGGCCTTAACTATGGCTACACCTTC CASTRHRGLNYGYTF
TRBD2 18 TRBJ2-7 NA TRBV2 TGTGCCAGCAGTGGAAGTTGGGGGGTAGCGGGGGCCCCCTACGAGCAGTACTTC CASSGSWGVAGAPYEQYF
NA 15 TRBJ1-2 NA TRBV2 TGTGCCAGCGTCCAGGGGATCATTCCCAACTATGGCTACACCTTC CASVQGIIPNYGYTF
NA 14 TRBJ1-1 once TRBV18 TGTGCCAGCTCAACTCAGGGGATCAACACTGAAGCTTTTTTT CASSTQGINTEAFF
NA 11 TRBJ2-5 NA TRBV23-1 TGCGCCAGCAGTCATTCGGAGACCCAGTACTTC CASSHSETQYF
NA 12 TRBJ1-2 NA TRBV2 TGTGCCAGCAGTGATCACAGGGCTGGCTACACCTTC CASSDHRAGYTF
NA 13 TRBJ1-4 NA TRBV15 TGTGCCACCAGCAGAGTGGCAGATGAAAAACTGTTTTTT CATSRVADEKLFF
TRBD1 12 TRBJ2-5 NA TRBV2 TGTGCCGGCAAAGACAGGGCAGAGACCCAGTACTTC CAGKDRAETQYF
NA 14 TRBJ2-2 NA TRBV2 TGTGCCAGCAGGGTACAGGGAAGGGCCGGGGAGCTGTTTTTT CASRVQGRAGELFF
NA 13 TRBJ2-5 once TRBV9 TGTGCCAGCAGCCCTCGGACAGCGGAGACCCAGTACTTC CASSPRTAETQYF
NA 13 TRBJ2-7 NA TRBV25-1 TGTGCCAGCAGTGCGGGACTCCACTACGAACAGTACTTC CASSAGLHYEQYF
NA 14 TRBJ1-2 NA TRBV7-9 TGTGCCAGCAGCCGACTCAGGGGCAGCTATGGCTACACCTTT CASSRLRGSYGYTF
NA 16 TRBJ2-1 NA TRBV4-3 TGCGCCAGCAGCCAAGATCTGCGCGGGACGCACAATGAGCAGTTCTTC CASSQDLRGTHNEQFF
TRBD1 11 TRBJ1-1 NA TRBV29-1 TGCAGCGTGCAAACAGGGGGCTTTGGTTTCTTT CSVQTGGFGFF
TRBD1 17 TRBJ2-7 NA TRBV7-9 TGTGCCAGCAGCTCCCTAAATCAGGACAGGACCTCCTACGAGCAGTACTTT CASSSLNQDRTSYEQYF
TRBD2 14 TRBJ2-7 once TRBV27 TGTGCCAGCAGTTTAGAGGTCGGGACTACGGGCCAGTACTTC CASSLEVGTTGQYF
NA 12 TRBJ1-5 NA TRBV28 TGTGCCAGCTCTCCCCGTCGGAGGTCCCAGCATTTT CASSPRRRSQHF
TRBD2 15 TRBJ2-2 NA TRBV7-2 TGTGCCAGCAGCTTAGATATCGCGGGAGCCGGGGAGCTGTTTTTT CASSLDIAGAGELFF
NA 15 TRBJ2-5 NA TRBV2 TGTGCCAGCAGTGAGTGGGGGCGCAGAGGAGAGACCCAGTACTTC CASSEWGRRGETQYF
NA 13 TRBJ2-1 NA TRBV19 TGTGCCAGTAGTAGGGCACCTTACAATGAGCAGTTCTTC CASSRAPYNEQFF
TRBD2 16 TRBJ2-7 once TRBV27 TGTGCCAGCAGTTTTCTAGCGGGTGGAAACTCCTACGAGCAGTACTTC CASSFLAGGNSYEQYF
NA 15 TRBJ1-3 NA TRBV30 TGTGCCCAGAACCCCCGGGGAGTACTCGGAAACACCATATATTTT CAQNPRGVLGNTIYF
NA 11 TRBJ2-3 once TRBV29-1 TGCAGCGTTTTAAGAGGAGATACGCAGTATTTT CSVLRGDTQYF
NA 14 TRBJ2-2 few TRBV7-3 TGTGCCAGCAGCTTAGTAGCGAACACCGGGGAGCTGTTTTTT CASSLVANTGELFF
NA 15 TRBJ1-1 once TRBV7-7 TGTGCCAGCAGCCCGTATGGGACAACAAACACTGAAGCTTTCTTT CASSPYGTTNTEAFF
NA 11 TRBJ2-7 NA TRBV29-1 TGCAGCGCGGAGGGGTGGAACGAGCAGTACTTC CSAEGWNEQYF
NA 15 TRBJ2-6 NA TRBV4-3 TGCGCCAGCAGCCACAGGGAAGGTGGGGCCAACGTCCTGACTTTC CASSHREGGANVLTF
TRBD2 16 TRBJ2-5 NA TRBV6-1 TGTGCCAGCAGTGAAGCGCTTCGAGCGGGGCAAGAGACCCAGTACTTC CASSEALRAGQETQYF
NA 15 TRBJ1-5 NA TRBV18 TGTGCCAGCTCACCACTCAGGGTCAGCAATCAGCCCCAGCATTTT CASSPLRVSNQPQHF
TRBD2 13 TRBJ2-1 NA TRBV11-2 TGTGCCAGCAGGTATAGCGGGAGGCTGGGGCAGTTCTTC CASRYSGRLGQFF
NA 16 TRBJ2-1 NA TRBV9 TGTGCCAGCAGCCCTCAAGTTGGCTCTTACTACAATGAGCAGTTCTTC CASSPQVGSYYNEQFF
NA 15 TRBJ1-4 NA TRBV5-4 TGTGCCAGCAGCTTACTCCCCACAACTAATGAAAAACTGTTTTTT CASSLLPTTNEKLFF
TRBD1 16 TRBJ2-3 NA TRBV4-1 TGCGCCAGCAGCCAAGAGTTGGGACAGGGGGCAGATACGCAGTATTTT CASSQELGQGADTQYF
TRBD2 16 TRBJ2-7 NA TRBV9 TGTGCCAGCAGCTCCACCGGGACTAGCGGGAGGTACGAGCAGTACTTC CASSSTGTSGRYEQYF